Listed below are T cell receptor beta chains from one sample, sequenced in a study of identical twins. One entry per CDR3 protein results from TCRdb running MiXCR on the 5' RACE reads. Of 460,000 or so distinct CDR3 sequences listed, 12% to 15% are singletons. In addition, the sample was reused for a study of yellow fever vaccine responses in identical twins.

Sequenced sample: CD4+ T cells sorted from blood. Source of these receptors: a woman under 30 in good health. The CDR3 runs from the conserved cysteine through the conserved F or W. D genes are given only for firm matches. For some rows the clone size is stated as once, few or many, or as a class when expanded; others skip it.

j_call: TRBJ2-7; v_call: TRBV12-3/TRBV12-4; d_call: -; clone_size: -; cdr3_aa: CASSLTPGQFRYEQYF; cdr3_nt: TGTGCCAGCAGCCTAACCCCCGGACAGTTTAGGTACGAGCAGTACTTC
j_call: TRBJ2-1; v_call: TRBV5-1; d_call: TRBD2; clone_size: -; cdr3_aa: CASSETSGSENEQFF; cdr3_nt: TGCGCCAGCAGCGAGACTAGCGGGAGTGAGAATGAGCAGTTCTTC
j_call: TRBJ1-2; v_call: TRBV6-5; d_call: -; clone_size: -; cdr3_aa: CASSYSIQVGGYTF; cdr3_nt: TGTGCCAGCAGTTACTCGATCCAGGTGGGAGGCTACACCTTC
j_call: TRBJ2-3; v_call: TRBV5-1; d_call: TRBD2; clone_size: -; cdr3_aa: CASSPTVGVAGGTDTQYF; cdr3_nt: TGCGCCAGCAGCCCGACCGTAGGGGTAGCGGGGGGAACAGATACGCAGTATTTT
j_call: TRBJ2-3; v_call: TRBV10-3; d_call: TRBD1; clone_size: many; cdr3_aa: CAISGGQGATDTQYF; cdr3_nt: TGTGCCATCAGTGGGGGACAGGGAGCGACAGATACGCAGTATTTT
j_call: TRBJ2-5; v_call: TRBV20-1; d_call: TRBD2; clone_size: -; cdr3_aa: CSAIIRGGRQETQYF; cdr3_nt: TGCAGTGCTATAATACGGGGGGGTCGACAAGAGACCCAGTACTTC
j_call: TRBJ2-4; v_call: TRBV12-3/TRBV12-4; d_call: -; clone_size: -; cdr3_aa: CASSPRGPGEAKNIQYF; cdr3_nt: TGTGCCAGCAGTCCCCGAGGTCCAGGCGAAGCCAAAAACATTCAGTACTTC
j_call: TRBJ1-2; v_call: TRBV27; d_call: TRBD1; clone_size: few; cdr3_aa: CASSYNDRGVGYTF; cdr3_nt: TGTGCCAGCAGTTACAACGACAGGGGAGTCGGCTACACCTTC
j_call: TRBJ2-7; v_call: TRBV12-3/TRBV12-4; d_call: -; clone_size: few; cdr3_aa: CASSFGRDLSYEQYF; cdr3_nt: TGTGCCAGCAGTTTCGGCCGGGACTTGTCCTACGAGCAGTACTTC
j_call: TRBJ1-4; v_call: TRBV2; d_call: -; clone_size: -; cdr3_aa: CASTGWFPNEKLFF; cdr3_nt: TGTGCCAGCACTGGGTGGTTTCCTAATGAAAAACTGTTTTTT
j_call: TRBJ2-5; v_call: TRBV5-1; d_call: TRBD2; clone_size: many; cdr3_aa: CASSLGFERGAKETQYF; cdr3_nt: TGCGCCAGCAGCTTGGGGTTCGAGCGGGGGGCAAAAGAGACCCAGTACTTC
j_call: TRBJ2-6; v_call: TRBV2; d_call: -; clone_size: few; cdr3_aa: CASRDRSGANVLTF; cdr3_nt: TGTGCCAGCAGAGACAGATCTGGGGCCAACGTCCTGACTTTC
j_call: TRBJ2-6; v_call: TRBV5-1; d_call: -; clone_size: -; cdr3_aa: CASSLEQGLNVLTF; cdr3_nt: TGCGCCAGCAGCTTGGAACAGGGTTTAAACGTCCTGACTTTC
j_call: TRBJ2-7; v_call: TRBV4-3; d_call: -; clone_size: many; cdr3_aa: CASSQAVRSYEQYF; cdr3_nt: TGCGCCAGCAGCCAAGCCGTCCGTAGCTACGAGCAGTACTTC
j_call: TRBJ2-1; v_call: TRBV14; d_call: -; clone_size: -; cdr3_aa: CASSRLLDYSYNEQFF; cdr3_nt: TGTGCCAGCAGCCGACTTCTAGACTACTCCTACAATGAGCAGTTCTTC
j_call: TRBJ2-6; v_call: TRBV3-1; d_call: -; clone_size: -; cdr3_aa: CASSQDRLGVAGANVLTF; cdr3_nt: TGTGCCAGCAGCCAAGATCGCCTTGGAGTAGCGGGGGCCAACGTCCTGACTTTC
j_call: TRBJ2-2; v_call: TRBV6-4; d_call: -; clone_size: -; cdr3_aa: CASSVVGNSGELFF; cdr3_nt: TGTGCCAGCAGCGTAGTGGGGAATTCCGGGGAGCTGTTTTTT
j_call: TRBJ2-3; v_call: TRBV12-3/TRBV12-4; d_call: -; clone_size: few; cdr3_aa: CASKISSGIHTQYF; cdr3_nt: TGTGCCAGCAAGATATCCTCAGGAATTCATACGCAGTATTTT
j_call: TRBJ2-2; v_call: TRBV27; d_call: -; clone_size: -; cdr3_aa: CASSLYGGELFF; cdr3_nt: TGTGCCAGCAGTTTATACGGCGGGGAGCTGTTTTTT
j_call: TRBJ2-7; v_call: TRBV28; d_call: -; clone_size: -; cdr3_aa: CASSFLSRVAYEQYF; cdr3_nt: TGTGCCAGCAGTTTTCTGTCCAGGGTAGCCTACGAGCAGTACTTC
j_call: TRBJ2-4; v_call: TRBV7-2; d_call: -; clone_size: -; cdr3_aa: CASSPSNIQYF; cdr3_nt: TGTGCCAGCAGCCCCTCAAACATTCAGTACTTC
j_call: TRBJ1-6; v_call: TRBV7-6; d_call: -; clone_size: -; cdr3_aa: CASSLTLTGFGNSPLHF; cdr3_nt: TGTGCCAGCAGCTTAACCCTCACAGGCTTTGGTAATTCACCCCTCCACTTT
j_call: TRBJ2-1; v_call: TRBV28; d_call: -; clone_size: -; cdr3_aa: CASSYTSKGSYNEQFF; cdr3_nt: TGTGCCAGCAGTTACACTTCTAAGGGCTCCTACAATGAGCAGTTCTTC
j_call: TRBJ2-5; v_call: TRBV24-1; d_call: -; clone_size: few; cdr3_aa: CATSDPTVIQETQYF; cdr3_nt: TGTGCCACCAGTGATCCCACAGTGATCCAAGAGACCCAGTACTTC
j_call: TRBJ2-4; v_call: TRBV3-1; d_call: -; clone_size: -; cdr3_aa: CASSQDLSGQKGVNIQYF; cdr3_nt: TGTGCCAGCAGCCAAGACCTCTCCGGACAGAAGGGTGTAAACATTCAGTACTTC
j_call: TRBJ2-7; v_call: TRBV20-1; d_call: TRBD2; clone_size: -; cdr3_aa: CSARDLSSGGEYEQYF; cdr3_nt: TGCAGTGCTAGAGATTTGTCTAGCGGGGGGGAATACGAGCAGTACTTC
j_call: TRBJ2-3; v_call: TRBV6-2/TRBV6-3; d_call: TRBD1; clone_size: -; cdr3_aa: CASNNRGADTQYF; cdr3_nt: TGTGCCAGCAACAACAGGGGGGCGGATACGCAGTATTTT
j_call: TRBJ1-6; v_call: TRBV6-1; d_call: TRBD1; clone_size: many; cdr3_aa: CASSRDRGNSPLHF; cdr3_nt: TGCGCCAGCAGCCGGGACAGGGGCAATTCACCCCTCCACTTT
j_call: TRBJ2-2; v_call: TRBV4-2; d_call: -; clone_size: -; cdr3_aa: CASSQGLKVGGAGELFF; cdr3_nt: TGTGCCAGCAGCCAAGGCCTCAAAGTCGGAGGCGCCGGGGAGCTGTTTTTT
j_call: TRBJ2-3; v_call: TRBV7-2; d_call: -; clone_size: many; cdr3_aa: CASSLDRALHTQYF; cdr3_nt: TGTGCCAGCAGCTTAGACAGGGCTCTGCATACGCAGTATTTT
j_call: TRBJ2-5; v_call: TRBV12-3/TRBV12-4; d_call: -; clone_size: many; cdr3_aa: CASSPNALGGTQYF; cdr3_nt: TGTGCCAGCAGTCCAAACGCTCTGGGTGGGACCCAGTACTTC